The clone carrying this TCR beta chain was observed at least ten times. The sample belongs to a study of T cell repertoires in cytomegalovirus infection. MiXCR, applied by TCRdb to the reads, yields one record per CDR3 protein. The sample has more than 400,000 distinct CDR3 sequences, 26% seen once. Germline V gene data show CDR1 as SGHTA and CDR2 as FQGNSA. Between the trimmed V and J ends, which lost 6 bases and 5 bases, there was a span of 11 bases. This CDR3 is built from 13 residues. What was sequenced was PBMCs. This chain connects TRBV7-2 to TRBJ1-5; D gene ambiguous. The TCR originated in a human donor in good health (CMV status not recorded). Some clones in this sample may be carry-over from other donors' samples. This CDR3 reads CASRLAQHQPQHF. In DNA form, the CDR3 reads TGTGCCAGCAGACTCGCACAGCATCAGCCCCAGCATTTT.